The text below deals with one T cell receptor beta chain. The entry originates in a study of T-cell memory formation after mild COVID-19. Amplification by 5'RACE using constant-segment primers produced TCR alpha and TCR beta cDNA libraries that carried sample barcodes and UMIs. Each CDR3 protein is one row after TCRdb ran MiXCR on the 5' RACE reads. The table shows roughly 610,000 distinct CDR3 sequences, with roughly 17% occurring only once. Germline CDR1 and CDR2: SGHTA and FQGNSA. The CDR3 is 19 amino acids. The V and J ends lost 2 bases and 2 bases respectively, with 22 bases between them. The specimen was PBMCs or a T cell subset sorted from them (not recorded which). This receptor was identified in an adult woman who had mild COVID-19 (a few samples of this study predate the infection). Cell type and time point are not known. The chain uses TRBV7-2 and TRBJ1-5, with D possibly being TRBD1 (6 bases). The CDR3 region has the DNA TGTGCCAGCAGCTTAAACTTCGCAGGGGCGGCTACGGGCAATCAGCCCCAGCATTTT. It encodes CASSLNFAGAATGNQPQHF.